This TCR beta chain emerged from a study of blood T cell repertoires in COVID-19. At the level of the study: The United States, Italy and Spain were the sources of the acute and convalescent COVID-19 samples. T cells, B-cell-depleted T cells, or PBMCs provided the cDNA or gDNA that served as material.

In the authors' methods: Researchers report that nucleated cell counts were estimated from reference gene primer amplification. Measured with immunoSEQ multiplex PCR; TCRdb has only the in-frame clones, and not every one. V and J calls and clone size are copied from that table; D and trimming were computed from the DNA. Of some 150,000 clones listed, around 80% are singletons. The germline V gene has CDR1 SEHNR and CDR2 FQNEAQ (reference sequence). This CDR3 is built from 15 residues. Trimming took 0 bases from V and 0 from J, leaving 8 bases between them. This chain uses TRBV7-9 with TRBJ1-1; D not resolved. The source of this sequence is a human donor in a cohort sampled during active COVID-19. The specimen was peripheral blood. The CDR3 loop reads CASSLAQSLNTEAFF. DNA for the CDR3: TGTGCCAGCAGCTTAGCACAGAGCCTGAACACTGAAGCTTTCTTT. Based on the CDR3 plus reference TRBV7-9 and TRBJ1-1, the full variable domain is DTGVSQNPRHKITKRGQNVTFRCDPISEHNRLYWYRQTLGQGPEFLTYFQNEAQLEKSRLLSDRFSAERPKGSFSTLEIQRTEQGDSAMYLCASSLAQSLNTEAFFGQGTRLTVV.